This T cell receptor (beta chain) is from a study of cytomegalovirus exposure and HLA in healthy donors. This clone showed up just once. The antigen is unknown. In the PCR, 60 Vbeta and 13 Jbeta primers were used. Authors' data handling: The count from a later analysis was some 76 million unique TCR beta chains, some 11 million of them shared. The method was immunoSEQ multiplex PCR; TCRdb's version includes in-frame clones alone and lacks a portion of them. D and trimming come from the DNA, and the V and J calls and clone size come from that table. The sample shows 240,000 or so clones, around 80% of them seen only once. V was trimmed by 3 bases and J by 4 bases, leaving 9 bases between them. The CDR3 consists of 13 residues. Germline assignment: CDR1 KGHSY and CDR2 FQNENV. Findings and caveats of the study: High sensitivity and specificity were reportedly achieved when the classifier diagnosed cytomegalovirus status. Generally TCR sequences proved uncommon, though certain public TCRs appeared in numerous donors.

The sequence came from a woman aged 40 to 50 in good health and CMV-seropositive. V is TRBV16 and J is TRBJ1-2; D unclear. The sample consisted of PBMCs. This CDR3 reads CASSHPGLYGYTF. CDR3 DNA: TGTGCCAGCAGCCACCCCGGTCTCTATGGCTACACCTTC.